This T cell receptor (beta chain) was retrieved from a study of shared clonotypes between healthy human individuals. The method was immunoSEQ multiplex PCR; TCRdb's version includes in-frame clones alone and lacks a portion of them. Of more than 2,000,000 clones in the sample, over 85% were seen once. Germline CDR1 WNHNN, CDR2 SYGVQD (reference sequence). With 0 bases removed from V and 6 bases from J, the gap between germline ends came to 13 bases. This CDR3 contains 15 residues. The receptor was isolated from a man aged 18 to 29 in good health. Some clones in this sample may be carry-over from other donors' samples. Input material: naive CD4+ T cells from PBMCs. As to subset: CD45RA+ positively selected. V is TRBV10-1 and J is TRBJ2-3; D gene uncertain. CDR3 sequence: CASSESRAGRDTQYF. CDR3 nucleotide sequence: TGCGCCAGCAGTGAGTCAAGGGCTGGACGGGATACGCAGTATTTT.